This T cell receptor beta chain was retrieved from a study of tissue T cells after allogeneic stem cell transplantation. Regarding the study as a whole: In patients and mice, blood and spleen missed much of tissue repertoire.

V was shortened by 8 bases and J by 1 base, with 10 bases between the two germline ends. The length of the CDR3 is 13 residues. Germline CDR1 and CDR2: KGHPV and FQNQEV (reference sequence). The table came from immunoSEQ multiplex PCR; TCRdb's copy has only in-frame clones and leaves some out. The sample gives 8,000 to 8,500 clones, more than 35% of which show up once; approximately 8.4% is in the top ten. With respect to this clone: The target antigen is unknown. Gene labels here are mouse ones. Read coverage stops 1 residue before the CDR3 terminus; the germline J gene supplies the remainder.

Time point reported: mouse harvest day 7 after allogeneic transplant. Each mouse received 10^7 T-cell-depleted marrow cells plus 10^6 splenic CD5+ T cells by tail vein. This mouse GVHD model was MHC-mismatched B6 to BALB/c, profiled day 7 or 14. The J gene is TRBJ2-5, the V gene TRBV26; D is unresolved. The receptor was derived from a female BALB/c mouse given C57BL/6 T cells with graft-versus-host disease after an allogeneic hematopoietic cell transplant. Sequenced input: gut tissue. CDR3 residues: CASDRIHQDTQYF. CDR3 DNA, as far as it was read: TGTGCCAGCGATCGGATTCACCAAGACACCCAGTAC. The full variable domain, in which reference TRBV26 and TRBJ2-5 provide the parts outside the CDR3, is NSKVIQTPRYLVKGQGQKAKMRCIPEKGHPVVFWYQQNKNNEFKFLINFQNQEVLQQIDMTEKRFSAECPSNSPCSLEIQSSEAGDSALYLCASDRIHQDTQYFGPGTRLLVL.